What follows are 18 T cell receptor beta chains derived from one specimen sequenced in a study of blood T cells in healthy people across ages. The authors ran a second PCR of roughly 7 to 11 cycles using a sample-barcoded 5' primer and a J-beta primer mix. TCRdb reprocessed the 5' RACE reads via MiXCR and lists one record per CDR3 protein. The sample shows 1,100,000 or so distinct CDR3 sequences, around 45% of them seen only once. The sample consisted of blood. These receptors were taken from a woman between 55 and 75 years old in good health.

This sequence joins TRBV28 and TRBJ2-5, with D perhaps matching TRBD1 or TRBD2 (6 bases each). The better agreement between TRBJ2-7 and the DNA end casts doubt on the J call. CDR3 length: 16 residues. Germline loops: CDR1 MDHEN, CDR2 SYDVKM. The CDR3 protein is CASSLNTGSRGDEQYF. CDR3 coding DNA: TGTGCCAGCAGTTTAAACACAGGGTCAAGGGGGGACGAGCAGTACTTC.

The J gene is TRBJ2-1, the V gene TRBV6-1; TRBD2 matches 7 bases. Germline-derived CDR1 and CDR2 are MNHNS and SASEGT. V shed 7 bases, J shed 7 bases, and the junction held 7 bases outside the gene matches. There are 13 residues in the CDR3. CDR3 sequence reads: CASTGTNKNEQFF. The CDR3, as DNA: TGTGCCAGCACCGGGACTAACAAGAATGAGCAGTTCTTC.

The V and J genes are TRBV5-1 and TRBJ2-3; 11 bases match TRBD2. V was pared by 0 bases and J by 8 bases, with 5 bases of the junction left unmatched. Germline CDR1 is SGHRS and CDR2 is YFSETQ. CDR3 size: 15 residues. CDR3 in DNA: TGCGCCAGCAGCTTGGAACTAGCGGGAGTCAGTACGCAGTATTTT. Translated: CASSLELAGVSTQYF.

This clonotype was seen a handful of times. The genes are TRBV4-1 and TRBJ1-1; no clear D. The CDR3 runs to 12 residues. V lost 4 bases, J lost 3 bases, and 6 bases lay in between. Per the germline V gene, CDR1 is MGHRA and CDR2 is YSYEKL. The CDR3 coding sequence is TGCGCCAGCAGCCGGGGTTACACTGAAGCTTTCTTT. Its translation is CASSRGYTEAFF.

J is TRBJ2-7 and V is TRBV12-3 or TRBV12-4; the D is unclear. The CDR3 contains 16 residues. V shed 6 bases and J shed 3 bases, with 21 bases lying between them. CDR3 coding DNA: TGTGCCAGCAGCCTAGTCCTTGACTCGGTAAACTACGAGCAGTACTTC. This sequence encodes CASSLVLDSVNYEQYF.

The CDR3 sequence is CASSFHHRQAWDEQFF. The CDR3 DNA reads as TGTGCCAGCAGTTTCCATCACAGACAGGCTTGGGATGAGCAGTTCTTC. The chain employs TRBV27 and TRBJ2-1, with D perhaps matching TRBD1 (6 bases). Trimming left V 3 bases short and J 8 bases short, with 20 bases between. In germline, CDR1 is MNHEY, CDR2 SMNVEV (reference sequence). The CDR3 loop spans 16 amino acids.

The chain has TRBV24-1 and TRBJ2-1, with 8 positions matching TRBD1. V was clipped by 5 bases and J by 8 bases; unmatched bases: 10. The germline V gene has CDR1 KGHDR and CDR2 SFDVKD. CDR3 length: 15 residues. The chain's CDR3 is CATSGGRGLIDEQFF. Written as DNA, the CDR3 is TGTGCCACCAGTGGGGGCAGGGGGCTAATAGATGAGCAGTTCTTC.

This clonotype was recorded only once. The chain combines TRBV2 with TRBJ1-4; 7 bases match TRBD1. The CDR3 covers 19 residues. Germline V CDR1 and CDR2: SNHLY, FYNNEI. V was clipped by 2 bases and J by 0 bases; unmatched bases: 12. The CDR3 spells CASSEPRDSAIATNEKLFF. The CDR3 nucleotides read TGTGCCAGCAGTGAACCCCGGGACAGCGCCATTGCAACTAATGAAAAACTGTTTTTT.

The V and J genes are TRBV4-1 and TRBJ2-7; D is undetermined. Trimming pared 5 bases from V and 0 bases from J, leaving 14 bases between. Germline CDR1 reads MGHRA; CDR2 reads YSYEKL. This CDR3 has 15 residues. Here the CDR3 reads CASSFTPFSSYEQYF. Here the CDR3 DNA reads TGCGCCAGCAGCTTCACACCATTTAGCTCCTACGAGCAGTACTTC.

The CDR3 loop reads CASSDPQGAETEAFF. In DNA, the CDR3 is TGTGCCAGCAGTGACCCACAGGGCGCGGAGACTGAAGCTTTCTTT. This chain uses TRBV6-2 or TRBV6-3 with TRBJ1-1; tentatively, D is TRBD1 (6 bases). Germline V gives CDR1 MNHEY, CDR2 SVGEGT. The CDR3 totals 15 residues. Deletions cut 5 bases from V and 5 bases from J, with 18 bases between.

Many counts were recorded for this clonotype. V is TRBV2 and J is TRBJ2-5, with D perhaps TRBD1 (5 bases). The germline gives CDR1 SNHLY, CDR2 FYNNEI. V was cut by 4 bases and J by 5 bases, with 8 bases left in between. The CDR3 is made up of 12 amino acids. The CDR3 loop reads CASSVGRETQYF. CDR3 in DNA: TGTGCCAGCAGTGTGGGGCGGGAGACCCAGTACTTC.

The CDR3 here is CASSLGINSYEQYF. The CDR3 DNA is TGTGCCAGCAGCTTGGGGATTAACTCCTACGAGCAGTACTTC. The V and J genes are TRBV7-6 and TRBJ2-7, with D unresolved. Germline V gives CDR1 SGHVS, CDR2 FNYEAQ. CDR3 length equals 14 residues. V dropped 3 bases and J dropped 0 bases, with 9 bases sitting between them.

A few counts support this clonotype. The V gene is TRBV7-3, the J gene TRBJ1-1; no clear D gene. Trimming removed 2 bases at V and 1 base at J, with 5 bases between. The CDR3 extends over 13 amino acids. CDR1 is SGHTA, CDR2 FQGTGA, per germline. The CDR3 protein is CASSLLANTEAFF. Here the CDR3 DNA reads TGTGCCAGCAGCTTATTGGCGAACACTGAAGCTTTCTTT.

Note on this clonotype: Relative to the germline gene, one junction end is altered; a read error may explain this. The J gene is TRBJ2-5, the V gene TRBV27, with 14 bases identical to TRBD2. CDR1 and CDR2 from the germline V gene are MNHEY and SMNVEV (reference sequence). The CDR3 consists of 15 residues. DNA of the CDR3: TGTGTCAGCAGGGGGACTAGCGGGAGTTACGAGACCCAGTACTTC. Its translation: CVSRGTSGSYETQYF.

This clonotype was observed once. This chain uses TRBV5-1 with TRBJ1-2, with D hard to call. CDR3 length equals 13 residues. V dropped 0 bases and J dropped 1 base, with 4 bases sitting between them. Germline-derived CDR1 and CDR2 are SGHRS and YFSETQ. The CDR3 region is CASSLENNYGYTF. The CDR3 nucleotides read TGCGCCAGCAGCTTGGAAAATAACTATGGCTACACCTTC.

In its sample, this clonotype was seen a few times. V is TRBV9 and J is TRBJ2-3; D is ambiguous. The CDR3 is 15 residues long. Germline CDR1 reads SGDLS; CDR2 reads YYNGEE. The V and J ends lost 0 bases and 2 bases respectively, with 10 bases between them. CDR3 nucleotide sequence: TGTGCCAGCAGCGTAGTGGGCGGAGACACAGATACGCAGTATTTT. Its protein product is CASSVVGGDTDTQYF.

This clonotype was seen a single time. J is TRBJ2-1 and V is TRBV4-2, with TRBD1 identical over 9 bases. TRBJ2-7 matches the DNA end more closely, so the J call is doubtful. Germline lookup yields CDR1 LGHNA and CDR2 YNFKEQ. The CDR3 sequence is 15 residues long. CDR3 in DNA: TGTGCCAGCAGCCAAGAGACAGGGGGAGGCTACGAGCAGTACTTC. It yields the protein CASSQETGGGYEQYF.

The chain couples TRBV20-1 to TRBJ2-5; 10 bases map to TRBD2. The V gene's germline CDR1 is DFQATT and CDR2 SNEGSKA (reference sequence). The V and J ends lost 3 bases and 11 bases, in that order; junction bases with no gene match: 12. The CDR3 covers 14 residues. The CDR3 loop reads CSASPSGSSDEQYF. As DNA, the CDR3 is TGCAGTGCTAGCCCTAGCGGGAGTTCGGATGAGCAGTACTTC.